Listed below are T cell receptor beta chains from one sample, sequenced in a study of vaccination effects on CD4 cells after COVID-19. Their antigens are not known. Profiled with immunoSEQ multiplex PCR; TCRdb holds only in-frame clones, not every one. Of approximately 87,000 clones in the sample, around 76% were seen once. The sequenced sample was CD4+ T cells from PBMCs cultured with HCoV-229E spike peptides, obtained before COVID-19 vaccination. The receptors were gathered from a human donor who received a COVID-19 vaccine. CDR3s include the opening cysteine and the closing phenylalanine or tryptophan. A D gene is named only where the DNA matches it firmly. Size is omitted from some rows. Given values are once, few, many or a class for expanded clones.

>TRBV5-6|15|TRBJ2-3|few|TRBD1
CASSILDRDTDTQYF
TGTGCCAGCAGCATACTAGACAGGGACACAGATACGCAGTATTTT
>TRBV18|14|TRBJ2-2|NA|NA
CASSQDQNTGELFF
TGTGCCAGCTCACAGGACCAGAACACCGGGGAGCTGTTTTTT
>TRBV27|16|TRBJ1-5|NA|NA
CASSFNRRYSNQPQHF
TGTGCCAGCAGTTTTAACAGGAGATATAGCAATCAGCCCCAGCATTTT
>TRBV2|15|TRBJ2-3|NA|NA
CASSPAEASTDTQYF
TGTGCCAGCAGTCCCGCGGAGGCTAGCACAGATACGCAGTATTTT
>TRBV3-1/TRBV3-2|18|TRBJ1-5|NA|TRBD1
CASSQDYLTGGNVQPQHF
TGTGCCAGCAGCCAAGACTATTTGACAGGGGGCAATGTTCAGCCCCAGCATTTT
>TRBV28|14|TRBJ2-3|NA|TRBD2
CASSFGGSTDTQYF
TGTGCCAGCAGTTTCGGGGGGAGCACAGATACGCAGTATTTT
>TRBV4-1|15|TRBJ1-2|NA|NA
CASSQAGVGGYGYTF
TGCGCCAGCAGCCAAGCAGGGGTGGGCGGCTATGGCTACACCTTC
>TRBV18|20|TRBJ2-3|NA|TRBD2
CASSPLSKGTSPGGTDTQYF
TGTGCCAGCTCACCTCTGTCCAAAGGGACTAGCCCCGGAGGTACAGATACGCAGTATTTT
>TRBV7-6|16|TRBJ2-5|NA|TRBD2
CASSPLVAGGRETQYF
TGTGCCAGCAGCCCCCTTGTAGCGGGGGGGCGAGAGACCCAGTACTTC
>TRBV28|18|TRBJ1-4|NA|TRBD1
CASSLVSGRGVTNEKLFF
TGTGCCAGCAGTTTAGTCTCGGGCAGGGGGGTTACAAATGAAAAACTGTTTTTT
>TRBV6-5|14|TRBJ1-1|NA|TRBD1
CASRGTGLGTEAFF
TGTGCCAGCAGAGGGACAGGGTTGGGCACTGAAGCTTTCTTT
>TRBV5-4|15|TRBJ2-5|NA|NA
CASSLGGTGQETQYF
TGTGCCAGCAGCTTGGGCGGGACGGGGCAAGAGACCCAGTACTTC
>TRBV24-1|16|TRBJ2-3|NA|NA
CATSAVESLNTDTQYF
TGTGCCACCAGTGCGGTCGAAAGCTTAAACACAGATACGCAGTATTTT
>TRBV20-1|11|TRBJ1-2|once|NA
CSARRDYGYTF
TGCAGTGCTAGACGGGACTATGGCTACACCTTC
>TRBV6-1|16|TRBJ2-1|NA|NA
CASSGLGAARYNEQFF
TGTGCCAGCAGTGGCCTCGGGGCGGCACGCTACAATGAGCAGTTCTTC
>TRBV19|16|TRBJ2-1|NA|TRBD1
CASSMSDRGLRDEQFF
TGTGCCAGTAGTATGTCCGACAGGGGGCTTAGAGATGAGCAGTTCTTC
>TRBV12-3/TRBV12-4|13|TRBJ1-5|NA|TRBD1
CASSRQGHQPQHF
TGTGCCAGCAGCCGACAGGGCCATCAGCCCCAGCATTTT
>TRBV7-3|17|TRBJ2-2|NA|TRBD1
CASSANTGTGFTGELFF
TGTGCCAGCAGCGCCAACACCGGGACAGGATTCACCGGGGAGCTGTTTTTT
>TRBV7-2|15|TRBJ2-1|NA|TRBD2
CASSLASGAYNEQFF
TGTGCCAGCAGCTTAGCTAGCGGGGCGTACAATGAGCAGTTCTTC
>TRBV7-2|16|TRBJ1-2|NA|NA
CASSSAGTQSLYGYTF
TGTGCCAGCAGCTCCGCCGGGACCCAAAGTCTTTATGGCTACACCTTC
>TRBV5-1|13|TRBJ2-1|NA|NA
CASSQPTGIEQFF
TGCGCCAGCAGCCAGCCTACAGGGATTGAGCAGTTCTTC
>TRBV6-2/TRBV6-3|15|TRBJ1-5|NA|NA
CASSYPVSGNQPQHF
TGTGCCAGCAGTTACCCGGTGAGCGGCAATCAGCCCCAGCATTTT
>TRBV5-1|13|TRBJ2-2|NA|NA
CASSFEGAGELFF
TGCGCCAGCAGCTTCGAGGGGGCCGGGGAGCTGTTTTTT
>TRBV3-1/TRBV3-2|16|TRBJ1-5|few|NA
CASSQRGAANNQPQHF
TGTGCCAGCAGCCAAAGGGGGGCGGCGAACAATCAGCCCCAGCATTTT
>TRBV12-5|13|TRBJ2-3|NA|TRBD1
CASGPDRVDTQYF
TGTGCTAGTGGCCCTGACAGGGTTGATACGCAGTATTTT
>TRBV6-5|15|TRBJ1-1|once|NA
CASSYGRRSGTEAFF
TGTGCCAGCAGTTACGGGCGGAGAAGTGGCACTGAAGCTTTCTTT
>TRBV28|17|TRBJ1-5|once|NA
CASSLMIGSPLKRPQHF
TGTGCCAGCAGTCTAATGATCGGGTCACCTCTAAAGAGGCCCCAGCATTTT
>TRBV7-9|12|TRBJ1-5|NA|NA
CASSFPNQPQHF
TGTGCCAGCAGCTTCCCCAATCAGCCCCAGCATTTT
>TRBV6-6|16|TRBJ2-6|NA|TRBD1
CASSNQGARGANVLTF
TGTGCCAGCAGCAATCAGGGGGCGCGGGGGGCCAACGTCCTGACTTTC
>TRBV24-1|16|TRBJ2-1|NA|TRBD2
CATSDNLAGGLYEQFF
TGTGCCACCAGTGACAATCTAGCGGGGGGGCTATACGAGCAGTTCTTC
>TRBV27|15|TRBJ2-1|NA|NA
CASSRKVGGINEQFF
TGTGCCAGCAGCCGCAAAGTTGGGGGCATCAATGAGCAGTTCTTC
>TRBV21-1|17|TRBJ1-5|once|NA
CASSNRDGTSGNQPQHF
TGTGCCAGCAGCAATCGGGACGGCACGTCGGGGAATCAGCCCCAGCATTTT
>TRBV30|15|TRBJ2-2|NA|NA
CAWSVLLRAAGELFF
TGTGCCTGGAGTGTCCTACTCAGGGCTGCCGGGGAGCTGTTTTTT
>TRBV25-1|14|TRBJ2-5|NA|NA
CASSDPGQKETQYF
TGTGCCAGCAGTGATCCCGGACAGAAAGAGACCCAGTACTTC
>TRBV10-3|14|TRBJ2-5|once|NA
CAISESGDQETQYF
TGTGCCATCAGTGAGTCGGGAGACCAAGAGACCCAGTACTTC
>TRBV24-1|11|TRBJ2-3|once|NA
CATSQTDTQYF
TGTGCCACCAGCCAGACAGATACGCAGTATTTT
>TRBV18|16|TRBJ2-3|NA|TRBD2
CASSDSGTPAGDTQYF
TGTGCCAGCTCAGACTCGGGGACCCCAGCGGGGGATACGCAGTATTTT
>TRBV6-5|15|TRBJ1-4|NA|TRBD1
CASSPRTGANEKLFF
TGTGCCAGCAGCCCCAGGACAGGGGCTAATGAAAAACTGTTTTTT
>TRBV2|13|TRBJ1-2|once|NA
CASRPGQIYGYTF
TGTGCCAGCAGACCCGGACAGATCTATGGCTACACCTTC
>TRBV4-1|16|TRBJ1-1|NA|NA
CASSQEMRRMNTEAFF
TGCGCCAGCAGCCAAGAGATGAGACGGATGAACACTGAAGCTTTCTTT
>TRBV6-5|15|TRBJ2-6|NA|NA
CASHAGGAGANVLTF
TGTGCCAGCCACGCCGGTGGGGCTGGGGCCAACGTCCTGACTTTC
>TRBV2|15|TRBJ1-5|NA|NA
CASSVQGLGNQPQHF
TGTGCCAGCAGCGTACAGGGTTTAGGAAATCAGCCCCAGCATTTT
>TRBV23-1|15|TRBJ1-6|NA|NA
CASSQSVYYNSPFHF
TGCGCCAGCAGTCAATCGGTTTACTATAATTCACCCTTCCACTTT
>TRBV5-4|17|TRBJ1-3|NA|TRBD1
CASSSRDRGQTGNTIYF
TGTGCCAGCAGCTCTCGGGACAGGGGGCAGACTGGAAACACCATATATTTT
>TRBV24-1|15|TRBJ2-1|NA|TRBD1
CATSHRDRDYNEQFF
TGTGCCACCAGTCACCGGGACAGGGACTACAATGAGCAGTTCTTC
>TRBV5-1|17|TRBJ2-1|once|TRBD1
CASSLQGGQGFLNEQFF
TGCGCCAGCAGCCTACAAGGGGGACAGGGATTTTTGAATGAGCAGTTCTTC
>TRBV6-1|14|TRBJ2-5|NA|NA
CASSEAGGQETQYF
TGTGCCAGCAGTGAAGCGGGGGGGCAGGAGACCCAGTACTTC
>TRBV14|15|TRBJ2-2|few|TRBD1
CASSRGQGYTGELFF
TGTGCCAGCAGCCGGGGACAGGGCTACACCGGGGAGCTGTTTTTT
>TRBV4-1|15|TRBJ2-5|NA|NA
CASSPYRGGKETQYF
TGCGCCAGCAGCCCCTACAGGGGGGGGAAAGAGACCCAGTACTTC